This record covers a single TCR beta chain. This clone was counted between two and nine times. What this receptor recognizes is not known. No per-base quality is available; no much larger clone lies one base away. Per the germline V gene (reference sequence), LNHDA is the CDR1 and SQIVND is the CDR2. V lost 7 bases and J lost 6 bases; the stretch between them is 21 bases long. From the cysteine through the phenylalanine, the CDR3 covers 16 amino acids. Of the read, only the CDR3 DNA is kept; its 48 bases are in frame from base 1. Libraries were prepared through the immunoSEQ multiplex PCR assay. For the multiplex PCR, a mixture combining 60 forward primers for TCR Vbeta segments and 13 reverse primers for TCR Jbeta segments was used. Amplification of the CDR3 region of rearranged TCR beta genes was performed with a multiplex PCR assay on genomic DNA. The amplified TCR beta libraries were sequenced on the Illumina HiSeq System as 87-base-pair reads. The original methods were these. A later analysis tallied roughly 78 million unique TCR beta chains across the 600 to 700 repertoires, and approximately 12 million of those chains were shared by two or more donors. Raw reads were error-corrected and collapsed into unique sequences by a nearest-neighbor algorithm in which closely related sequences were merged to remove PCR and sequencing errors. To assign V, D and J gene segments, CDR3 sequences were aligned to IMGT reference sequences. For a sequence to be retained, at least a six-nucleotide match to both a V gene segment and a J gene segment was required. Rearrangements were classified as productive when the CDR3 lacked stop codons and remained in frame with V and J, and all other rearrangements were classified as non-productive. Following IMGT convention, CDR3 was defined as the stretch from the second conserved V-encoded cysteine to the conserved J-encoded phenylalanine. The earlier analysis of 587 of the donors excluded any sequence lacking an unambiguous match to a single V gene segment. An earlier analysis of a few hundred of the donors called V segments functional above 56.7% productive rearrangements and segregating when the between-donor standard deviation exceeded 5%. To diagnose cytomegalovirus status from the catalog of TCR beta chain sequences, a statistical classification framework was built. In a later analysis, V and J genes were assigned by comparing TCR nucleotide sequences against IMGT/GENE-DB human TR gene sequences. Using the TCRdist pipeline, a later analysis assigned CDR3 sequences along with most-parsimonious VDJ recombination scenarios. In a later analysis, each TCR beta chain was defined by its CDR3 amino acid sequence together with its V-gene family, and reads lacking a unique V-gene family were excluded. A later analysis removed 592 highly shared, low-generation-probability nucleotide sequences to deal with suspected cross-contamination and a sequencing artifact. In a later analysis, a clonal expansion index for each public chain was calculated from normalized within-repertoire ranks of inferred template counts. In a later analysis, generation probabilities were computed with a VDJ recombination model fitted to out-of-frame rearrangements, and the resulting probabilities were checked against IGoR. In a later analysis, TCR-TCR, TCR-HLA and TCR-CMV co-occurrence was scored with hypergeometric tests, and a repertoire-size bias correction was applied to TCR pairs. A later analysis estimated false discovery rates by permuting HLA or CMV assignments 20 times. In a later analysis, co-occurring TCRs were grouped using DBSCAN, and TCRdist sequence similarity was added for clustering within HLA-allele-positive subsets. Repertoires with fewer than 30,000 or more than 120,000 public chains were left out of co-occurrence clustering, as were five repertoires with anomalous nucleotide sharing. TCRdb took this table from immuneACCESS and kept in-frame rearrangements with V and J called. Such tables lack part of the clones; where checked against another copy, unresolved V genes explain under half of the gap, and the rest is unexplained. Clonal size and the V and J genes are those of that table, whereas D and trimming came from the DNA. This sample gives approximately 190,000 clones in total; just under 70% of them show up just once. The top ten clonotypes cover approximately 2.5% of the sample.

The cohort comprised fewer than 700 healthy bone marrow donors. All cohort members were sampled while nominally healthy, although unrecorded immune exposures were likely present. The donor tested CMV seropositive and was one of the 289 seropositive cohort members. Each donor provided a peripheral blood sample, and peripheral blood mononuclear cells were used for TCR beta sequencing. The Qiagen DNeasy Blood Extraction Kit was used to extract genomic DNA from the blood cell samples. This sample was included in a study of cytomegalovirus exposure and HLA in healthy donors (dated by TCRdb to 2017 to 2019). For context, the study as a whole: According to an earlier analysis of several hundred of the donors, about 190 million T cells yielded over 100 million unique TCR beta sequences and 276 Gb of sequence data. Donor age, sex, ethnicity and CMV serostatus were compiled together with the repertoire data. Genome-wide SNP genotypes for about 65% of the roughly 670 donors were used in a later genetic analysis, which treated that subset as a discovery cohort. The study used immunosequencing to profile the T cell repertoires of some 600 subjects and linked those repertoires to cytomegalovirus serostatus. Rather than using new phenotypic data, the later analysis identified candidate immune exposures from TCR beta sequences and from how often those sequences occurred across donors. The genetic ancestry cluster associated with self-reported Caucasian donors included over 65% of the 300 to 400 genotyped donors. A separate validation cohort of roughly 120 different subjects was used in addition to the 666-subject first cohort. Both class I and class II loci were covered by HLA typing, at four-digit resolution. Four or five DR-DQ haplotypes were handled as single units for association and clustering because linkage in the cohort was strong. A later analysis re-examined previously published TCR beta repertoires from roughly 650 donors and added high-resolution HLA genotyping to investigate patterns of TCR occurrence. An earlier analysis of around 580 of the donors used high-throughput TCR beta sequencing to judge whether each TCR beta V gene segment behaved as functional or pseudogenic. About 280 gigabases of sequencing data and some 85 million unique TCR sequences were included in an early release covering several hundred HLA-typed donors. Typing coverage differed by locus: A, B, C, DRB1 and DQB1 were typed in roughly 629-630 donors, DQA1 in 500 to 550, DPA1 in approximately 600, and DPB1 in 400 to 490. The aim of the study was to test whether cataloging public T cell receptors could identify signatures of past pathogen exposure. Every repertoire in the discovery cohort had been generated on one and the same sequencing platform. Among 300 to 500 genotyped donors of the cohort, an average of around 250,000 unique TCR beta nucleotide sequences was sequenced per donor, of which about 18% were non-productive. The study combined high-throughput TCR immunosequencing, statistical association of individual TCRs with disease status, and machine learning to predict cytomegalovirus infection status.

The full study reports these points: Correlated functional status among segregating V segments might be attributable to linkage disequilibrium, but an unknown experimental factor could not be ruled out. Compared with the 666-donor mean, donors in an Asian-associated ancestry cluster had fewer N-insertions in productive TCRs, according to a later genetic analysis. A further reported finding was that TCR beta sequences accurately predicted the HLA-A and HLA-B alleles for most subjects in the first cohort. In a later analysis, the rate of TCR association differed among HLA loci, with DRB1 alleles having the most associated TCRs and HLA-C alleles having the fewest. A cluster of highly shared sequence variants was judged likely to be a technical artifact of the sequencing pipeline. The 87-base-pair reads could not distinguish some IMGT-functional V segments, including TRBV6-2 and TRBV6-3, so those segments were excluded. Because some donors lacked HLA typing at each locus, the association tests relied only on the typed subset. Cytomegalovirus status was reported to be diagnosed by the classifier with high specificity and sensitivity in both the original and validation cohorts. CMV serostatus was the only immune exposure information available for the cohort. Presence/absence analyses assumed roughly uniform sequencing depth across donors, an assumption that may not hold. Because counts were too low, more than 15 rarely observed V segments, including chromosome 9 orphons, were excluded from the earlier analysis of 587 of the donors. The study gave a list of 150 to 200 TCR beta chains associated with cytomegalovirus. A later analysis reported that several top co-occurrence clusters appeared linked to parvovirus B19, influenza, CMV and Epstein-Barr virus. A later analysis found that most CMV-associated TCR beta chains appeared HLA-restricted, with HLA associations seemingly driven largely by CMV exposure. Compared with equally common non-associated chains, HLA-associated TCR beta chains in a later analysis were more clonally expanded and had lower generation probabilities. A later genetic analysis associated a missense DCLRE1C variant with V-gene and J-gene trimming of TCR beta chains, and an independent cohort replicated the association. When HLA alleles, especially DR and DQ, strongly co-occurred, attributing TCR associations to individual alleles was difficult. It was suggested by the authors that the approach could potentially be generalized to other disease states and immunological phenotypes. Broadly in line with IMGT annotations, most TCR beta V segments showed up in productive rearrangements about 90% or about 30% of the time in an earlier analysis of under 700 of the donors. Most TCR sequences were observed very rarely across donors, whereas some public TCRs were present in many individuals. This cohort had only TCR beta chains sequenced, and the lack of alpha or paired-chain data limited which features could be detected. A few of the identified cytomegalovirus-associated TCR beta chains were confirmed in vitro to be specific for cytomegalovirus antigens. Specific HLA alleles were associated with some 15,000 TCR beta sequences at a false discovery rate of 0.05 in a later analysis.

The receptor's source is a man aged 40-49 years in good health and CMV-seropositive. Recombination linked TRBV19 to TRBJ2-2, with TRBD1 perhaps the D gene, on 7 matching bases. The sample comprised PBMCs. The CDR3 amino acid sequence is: CASTPAGQMRAGELFF. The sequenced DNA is TGTGCCAGTACCCCTGCGGGACAGATGAGGGCCGGGGAGCTGTTTTTT.